Below are 10 T cell receptor beta chains sequenced from a single sample in a study of blood T cell repertoires in COVID-19. TCRdb's table, derived via immunoSEQ multiplex PCR, lists solely in-frame clones and lacks some. Of 330,000 or so clones listed, more than 70% are singletons. The sample taken for sequencing was PBMCs or T cells enriched from blood (not recorded which). These receptors all stem from a woman in her twenties or thirties who had been exposed to COVID-19.

The chain recombines TRBV7-2 with TRBJ2-3; D ambiguous. The CDR3 length is 16 residues. CDR1 is SGHTA, CDR2 FQGNSA, per germline. V lost 0 bases and J 6 bases, leaving 16 bases between the germline ends. The CDR3: CASSLAGLIPVDTQYF. CDR3 DNA sequence: TGTGCCAGCAGCTTAGCTGGCCTGATCCCCGTGGATACGCAGTATTTT.

The rearrangement uses TRBV7-2 and TRBJ2-2; 9 bases align to TRBD2. The CDR3 is 16 residues long. The V segment lost 1 base and the J segment 8 bases; nucleotides outside the gene matches: 8. Germline V gene data show CDR1 as SGHTA and CDR2 as FQGNSA. The CDR3 sequence is CASSLGLAAQSGELFF. DNA for the CDR3: TGTGCCAGCAGCTTAGGACTAGCGGCCCAAAGTGGGGAGCTGTTTTTT.

This chain joins TRBV7-9 and TRBJ2-1; the D gene is possibly TRBD2 (6 bases). CDR3 length equals 16 residues. Germline values: CDR1 SEHNR, CDR2 FQNEAQ (reference sequence). V lost 4 bases, J lost 6 bases, and 19 bases lay in between. The CDR3 region is CASSSLAEGPGNEQFF. CDR3 DNA: TGTGCCAGCAGCTCCTTAGCGGAGGGGCCTGGCAATGAGCAGTTCTTC. Full variable domain (remainder filled in from reference TRBV7-9 and TRBJ2-1): DTGVSQNPRHKITKRGQNVTFRCDPISEHNRLYWYRQTLGQGPEFLTYFQNEAQLEKSRLLSDRFSAERPKGSFSTLEIQRTEQGDSAMYLCASSSLAEGPGNEQFFGPGTRLTVL.

The chain joins TRBV3-1 (or the pseudogene TRBV3-2) to TRBJ2-6; D gene unclear. Germline CDR1 and CDR2: LGHDT and YNNKEL (reference sequence). The CDR3 has 16 residues. V lost 5 bases to trimming and J lost 1 base, with 12 bases between them. The CDR3 DNA sequence: TGTGCCAGCAGCTTTCCACAGCTATCTGGGGCCAACGTCCTGACTTTC. As protein: CASSFPQLSGANVLTF.

The V gene is TRBV5-1, the J gene TRBJ2-1, with 9 bases matching TRBD1. The CDR3 has 17 amino acids. V trimming: 5 bases; J trimming: 9 bases; junction bases outside the gene matches: 18. Germline CDR1 SGHRS, CDR2 YFSETQ. The CDR3 protein is CASSFALGGQGLGEQFF. The CDR3 region has the DNA TGCGCCAGCAGTTTTGCTCTTGGAGGACAGGGGTTGGGTGAGCAGTTCTTC.

The rearrangement links TRBV15 to TRBJ2-1, with 7 bases identical to TRBD2. The CDR3 runs to 16 residues. Trimming took 4 bases from V and 3 from J; bases not matched to a gene: 9. The germline CDR1 and CDR2 sequences are LNHNV and YYDKDF (reference sequence). This chain's CDR3 is CATSTGSGWGYNEQFF. CDR3 in DNA: TGTGCCACCAGCACGGGTAGCGGGTGGGGCTACAATGAGCAGTTCTTC.

For this clone: The junction and the germline gene differ at one end; a read error may be behind it. This chain uses TRBV2 with TRBJ2-3; 8 bases are a match to TRBD1. The CDR3 totals 15 residues. Germline CDR1 SNHLY, CDR2 FYNNEI. Here the CDR3 reads CARTGQADRTDTQYF. CDR3 DNA sequence: TGTGCCAGGACGGGACAGGCCGACCGCACGGATACGCAGTATTTT. Complete variable domain (other parts from reference TRBV2 and TRBJ2-3): EPEVTQTPSHQVTQMGQEVILRCVPISNHLYFYWYRQILGQKVEFLVSFYNNEISEKSEIFDDQFSVERPDGSNFTLKIRSTKLEDSAMYFCARTGQADRTDTQYFGPGTRLTVL.

This rearrangement joins TRBV5-1 to TRBJ1-2; D is uncertain. V lost 5 bases to trimming and J lost 0 bases, with 11 bases between them. This CDR3 region has 14 residues. CDR1 and CDR2 (germline): SGHRS, YFSETQ. The CDR3 region is CASRGLATNYGYTF. The CDR3 coding sequence is TGCGCCAGCAGGGGCTTGGCGACTAACTATGGCTACACCTTC.

The chain combines TRBV9 with TRBJ2-1, with D unresolved. CDR1 and CDR2 from the germline V gene are SGDLS and YYNGEE. V lost 5 bases to trimming and J lost 8 bases, with 11 bases between them. The CDR3 has 12 amino acids. The CDR3, as DNA: TGTGCCAGCAGACGTGCTGAGGATGAGCAGTTCTTC. This gives the protein CASRRAEDEQFF.

The J gene is TRBJ2-7, the V gene TRBV5-8, with D unresolved. V was pared by 0 bases and J by 7 bases, with 5 bases between. CDR1 and CDR2 from the germline V gene are SGHTS and YDEGEE. The CDR3 covers 11 residues. Written as DNA, the CDR3 is TGTGCCAGCAGCTTGGCCCCAGAGCAGTACTTC. Its translation is CASSLAPEQYF.